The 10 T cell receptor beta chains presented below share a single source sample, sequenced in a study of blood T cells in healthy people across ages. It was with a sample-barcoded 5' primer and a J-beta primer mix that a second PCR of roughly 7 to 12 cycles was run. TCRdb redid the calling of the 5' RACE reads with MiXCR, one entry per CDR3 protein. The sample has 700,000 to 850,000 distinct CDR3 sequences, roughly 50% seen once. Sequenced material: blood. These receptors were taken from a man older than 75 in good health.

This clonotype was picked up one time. CDR3 DNA: TGTGCCAGCAGCCCCCTCGGGGCCATGAACACTGAAGCTTTCTTT. It translates to CASSPLGAMNTEAFF. The rearrangement joins TRBV7-9 to TRBJ1-1; maybe TRBD1 (5 bases). The ends were cut back, 5 bases at V and 0 bases at J, with 13 bases in the middle. Per germline, CDR1 SEHNR and CDR2 FQNEAQ (reference sequence). The CDR3 sequence is 15 residues long.

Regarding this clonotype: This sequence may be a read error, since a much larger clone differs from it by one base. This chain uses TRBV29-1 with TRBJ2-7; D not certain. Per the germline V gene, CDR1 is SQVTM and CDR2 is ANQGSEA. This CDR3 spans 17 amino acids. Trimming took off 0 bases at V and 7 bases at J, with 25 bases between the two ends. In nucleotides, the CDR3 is TGCAGCGTTGAAGAGGTAGGCGGACCGAGCTCCTACAATGAGCAGTACTTC. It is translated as CSVEEVGGPSSYNEQYF.

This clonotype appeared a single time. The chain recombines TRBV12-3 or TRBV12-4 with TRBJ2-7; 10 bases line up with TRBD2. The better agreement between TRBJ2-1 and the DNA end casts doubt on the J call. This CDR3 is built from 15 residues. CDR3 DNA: TGTGCCAGCAGCTCCGGGACTAGCGTATCCTACGAGCAGTTCTTC. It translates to CASSSGTSVSYEQFF.

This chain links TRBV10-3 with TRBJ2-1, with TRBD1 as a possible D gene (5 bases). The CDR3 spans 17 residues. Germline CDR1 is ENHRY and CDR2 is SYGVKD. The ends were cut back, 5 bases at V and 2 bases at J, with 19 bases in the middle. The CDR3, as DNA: TGTGCCATCAGTCCGATCCTTCAGGGTAGGCCCTACAATGAGCAGTTCTTC. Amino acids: CAISPILQGRPYNEQFF.

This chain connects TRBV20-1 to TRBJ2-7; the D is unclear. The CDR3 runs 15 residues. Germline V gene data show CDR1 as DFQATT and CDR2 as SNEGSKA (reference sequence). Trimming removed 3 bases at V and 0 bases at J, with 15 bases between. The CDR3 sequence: CSASEQTRPSYEQYF. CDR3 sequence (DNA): TGCAGTGCTAGTGAACAGACGAGGCCCTCCTACGAGCAGTACTTC.

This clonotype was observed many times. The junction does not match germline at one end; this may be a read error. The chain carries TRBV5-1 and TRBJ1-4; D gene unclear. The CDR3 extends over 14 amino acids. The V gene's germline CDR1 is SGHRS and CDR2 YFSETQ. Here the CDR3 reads CASSLGGLGEKLFF. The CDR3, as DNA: TGTGCCAGCAGCTTAGGCGGATTGGGTGAAAAACTGTTTTTT.

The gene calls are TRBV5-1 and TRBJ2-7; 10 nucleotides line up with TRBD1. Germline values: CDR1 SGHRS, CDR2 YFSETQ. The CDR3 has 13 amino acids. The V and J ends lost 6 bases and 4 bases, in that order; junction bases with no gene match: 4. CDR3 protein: CASTKDRGYEQYF. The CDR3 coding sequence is TGCGCCAGCACGAAGGACAGGGGGTACGAGCAGTACTTC.

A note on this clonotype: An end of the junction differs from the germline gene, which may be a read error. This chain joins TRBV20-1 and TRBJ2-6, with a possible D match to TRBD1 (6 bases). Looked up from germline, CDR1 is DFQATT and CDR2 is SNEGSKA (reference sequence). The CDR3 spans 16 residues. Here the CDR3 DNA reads TGCAGTGCTGATGAGACAGGCAACTCTGAGGCCAACGTCCTGACTTTC. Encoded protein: CSADETGNSEANVLTF.

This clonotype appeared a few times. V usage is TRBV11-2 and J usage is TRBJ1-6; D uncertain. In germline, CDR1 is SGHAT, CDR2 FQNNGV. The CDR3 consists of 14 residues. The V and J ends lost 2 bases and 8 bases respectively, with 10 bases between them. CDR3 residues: CASSLSAGHSPLHF. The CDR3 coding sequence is TGTGCCAGCAGCTTAAGTGCCGGTCATTCACCCCTCCACTTT.

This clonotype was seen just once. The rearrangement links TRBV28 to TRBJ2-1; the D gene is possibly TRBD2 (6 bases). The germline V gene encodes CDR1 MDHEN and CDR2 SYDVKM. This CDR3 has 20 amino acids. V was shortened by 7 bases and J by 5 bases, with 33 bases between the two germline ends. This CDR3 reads CASNSFRQGPFPGGDNEQFF. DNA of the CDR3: TGTGCCAGCAACTCCTTCCGGCAGGGACCCTTCCCCGGAGGGGACAATGAGCAGTTCTTC.